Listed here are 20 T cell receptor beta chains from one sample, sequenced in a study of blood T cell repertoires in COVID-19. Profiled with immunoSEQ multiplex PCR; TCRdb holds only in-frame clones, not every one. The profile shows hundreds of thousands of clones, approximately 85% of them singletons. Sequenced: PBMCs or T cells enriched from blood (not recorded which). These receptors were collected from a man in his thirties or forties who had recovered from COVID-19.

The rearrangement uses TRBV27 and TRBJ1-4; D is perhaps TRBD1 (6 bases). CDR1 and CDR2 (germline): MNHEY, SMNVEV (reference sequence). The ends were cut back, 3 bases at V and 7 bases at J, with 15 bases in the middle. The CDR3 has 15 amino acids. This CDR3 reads CASSFLDRFGEKLFF. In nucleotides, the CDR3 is TGTGCCAGCAGTTTTCTAGACAGGTTCGGTGAAAAACTGTTTTTT.

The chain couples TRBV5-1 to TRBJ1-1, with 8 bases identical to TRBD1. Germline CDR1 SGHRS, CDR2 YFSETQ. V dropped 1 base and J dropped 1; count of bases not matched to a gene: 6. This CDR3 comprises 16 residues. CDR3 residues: CASSLSGTGWNTEAFF. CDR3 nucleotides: TGCGCCAGCAGCTTGTCAGGGACAGGATGGAACACTGAAGCTTTCTTT. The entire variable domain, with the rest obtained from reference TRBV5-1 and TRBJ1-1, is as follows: KAGVTQTPRYLIKTRGQQVTLSCSPISGHRSVSWYQQTPGQGLQFLFEYFSETQRNKGNFPGRFSGRQFSNSRSEMNVSTLELGDSALYLCASSLSGTGWNTEAFFGQGTRLTVV.

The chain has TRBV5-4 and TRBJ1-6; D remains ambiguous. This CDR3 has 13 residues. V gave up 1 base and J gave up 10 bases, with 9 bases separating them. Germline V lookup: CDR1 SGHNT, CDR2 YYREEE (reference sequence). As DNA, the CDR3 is TGTGCCAGCAGCTTGAGGGCGGGGTCACCCCTCCACTTT. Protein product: CASSLRAGSPLHF. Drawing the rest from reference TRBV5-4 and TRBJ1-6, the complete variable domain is ETGVTQSPTHLIKTRGQQVTLRCSSQSGHNTVSWYQQALGQGPQFIFQYYREEENGRGNFPPRFSGLQFPNYSSELNVNALELDDSALYLCASSLRAGSPLHFGNGTRLTVT.

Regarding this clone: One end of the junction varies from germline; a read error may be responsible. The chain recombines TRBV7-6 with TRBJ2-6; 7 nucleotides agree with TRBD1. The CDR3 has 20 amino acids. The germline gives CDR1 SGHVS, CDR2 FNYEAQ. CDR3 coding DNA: TGTGCCAGCAGCCCAACACAGGGGCCGTCTCGGAACTCTGTGGCCAACGTCCTGACTTTC. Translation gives CASSPTQGPSRNSVANVLTF.

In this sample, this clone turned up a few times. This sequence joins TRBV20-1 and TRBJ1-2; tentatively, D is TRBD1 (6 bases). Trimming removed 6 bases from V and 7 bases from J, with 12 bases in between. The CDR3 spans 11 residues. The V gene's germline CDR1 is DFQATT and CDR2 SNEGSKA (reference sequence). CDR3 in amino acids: CSAGRGTGYTF. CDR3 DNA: TGCAGTGCAGGAAGGGGGACTGGCTACACCTTC.

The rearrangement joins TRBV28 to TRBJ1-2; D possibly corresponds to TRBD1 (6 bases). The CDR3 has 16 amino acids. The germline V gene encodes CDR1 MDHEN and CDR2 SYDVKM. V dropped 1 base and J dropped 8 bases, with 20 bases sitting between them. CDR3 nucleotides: TGTGCCAGCAGTTTATTATATTTACAGGGTCGCTCCGGCTACACCTTC. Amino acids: CASSLLYLQGRSGYTF.

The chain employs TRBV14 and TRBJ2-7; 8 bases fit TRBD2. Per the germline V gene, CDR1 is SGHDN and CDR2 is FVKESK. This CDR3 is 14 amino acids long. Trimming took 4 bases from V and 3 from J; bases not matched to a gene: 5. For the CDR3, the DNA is TGTGCCAGCAGCCCAGCCGGGGGGGGCTACGAGCAGTACTTC. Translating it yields CASSPAGGGYEQYF.

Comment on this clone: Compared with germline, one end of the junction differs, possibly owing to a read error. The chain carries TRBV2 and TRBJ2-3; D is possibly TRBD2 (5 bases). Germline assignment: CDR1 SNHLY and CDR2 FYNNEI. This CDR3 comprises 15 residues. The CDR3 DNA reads TGTGTCAGCAGACGCTGGACTGGACCCCTTGATACGCAGTATTTT. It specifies CVSRRWTGPLDTQYF.

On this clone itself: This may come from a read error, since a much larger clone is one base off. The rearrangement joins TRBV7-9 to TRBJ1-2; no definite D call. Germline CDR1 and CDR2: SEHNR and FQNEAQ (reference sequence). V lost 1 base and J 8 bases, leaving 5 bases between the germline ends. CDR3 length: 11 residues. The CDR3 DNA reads TGTGCCAGCAGCTTAGGGCAGGGCTACACCTTC. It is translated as CASSLGQGYTF.

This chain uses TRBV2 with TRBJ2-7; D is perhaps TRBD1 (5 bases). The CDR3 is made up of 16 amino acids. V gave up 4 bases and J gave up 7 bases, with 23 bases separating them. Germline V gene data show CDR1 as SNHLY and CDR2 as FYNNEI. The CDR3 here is CASSAHQQRQGSEQYF. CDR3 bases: TGTGCCAGCAGTGCCCACCAACAACGGCAGGGCAGTGAGCAGTACTTC.

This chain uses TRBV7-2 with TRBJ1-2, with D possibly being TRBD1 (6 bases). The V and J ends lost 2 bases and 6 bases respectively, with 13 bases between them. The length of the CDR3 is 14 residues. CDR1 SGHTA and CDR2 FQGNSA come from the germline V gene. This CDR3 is CASSLWGGDNGYTF. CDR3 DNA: TGTGCCAGCAGCTTATGGGGGGGCGATAATGGCTACACCTTC. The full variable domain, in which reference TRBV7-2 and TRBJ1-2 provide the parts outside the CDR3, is GAGVSQSPSNKVTEKGKDVELRCDPISGHTALYWYRQSLGQGLEFLIYFQGNSAPDKSGLPSDRFSAERTGGSVSTLTIQRTQQEDSAVYLCASSLWGGDNGYTFGSGTRLTVV.

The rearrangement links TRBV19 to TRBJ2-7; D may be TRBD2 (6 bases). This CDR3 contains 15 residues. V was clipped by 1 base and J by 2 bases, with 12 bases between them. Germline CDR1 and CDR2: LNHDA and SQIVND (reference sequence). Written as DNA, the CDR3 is TGTGCCAGTAGTATAGGGGGGGTTTCCCCCTACGAGCAGTACTTC. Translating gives CASSIGGVSPYEQYF.

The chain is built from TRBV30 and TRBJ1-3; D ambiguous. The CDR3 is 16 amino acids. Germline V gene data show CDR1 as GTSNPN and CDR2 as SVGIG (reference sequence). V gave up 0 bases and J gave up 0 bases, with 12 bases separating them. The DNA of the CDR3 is TGTGCCTGGAGTGTTCGGGGAGGGTACTCTGGAAACACCATATATTTT. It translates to CAWSVRGGYSGNTIYF.

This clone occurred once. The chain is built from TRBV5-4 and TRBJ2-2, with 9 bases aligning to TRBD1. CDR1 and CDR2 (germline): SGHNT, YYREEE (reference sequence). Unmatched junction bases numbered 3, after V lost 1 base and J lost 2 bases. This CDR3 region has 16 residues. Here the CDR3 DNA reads TGTGCCAGCAGCTTGATACAGGGGGCAAACACCGGGGAGCTGTTTTTT. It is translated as CASSLIQGANTGELFF.

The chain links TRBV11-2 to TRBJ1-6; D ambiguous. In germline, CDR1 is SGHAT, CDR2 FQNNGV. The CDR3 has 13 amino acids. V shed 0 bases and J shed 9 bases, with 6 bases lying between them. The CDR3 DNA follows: TGTGCCAGCAGCTTAGAGGACTTTTCACCCCTCCACTTT. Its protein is CASSLEDFSPLHF.

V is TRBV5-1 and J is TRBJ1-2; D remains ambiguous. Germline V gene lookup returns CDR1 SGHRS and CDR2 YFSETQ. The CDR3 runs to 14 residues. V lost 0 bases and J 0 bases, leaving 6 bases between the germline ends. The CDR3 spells CASSLVESNYGYTF. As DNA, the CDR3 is TGCGCCAGCAGCTTGGTTGAGTCTAACTATGGCTACACCTTC.

The CDR3 region is CASSTTPGTSPNEQFF. CDR3 coding DNA: TGTGCCAGCAGTACTACCCCCGGGACTAGCCCCAATGAGCAGTTCTTC. The rearrangement links TRBV6-4 to TRBJ2-1; 9 nucleotides agree with TRBD2. The germline V gene encodes CDR1 MRHNA and CDR2 SNTAGT. The J segment lost 6 bases and the V segment lost 5 bases, leaving 11 bases of the junction unmatched. This CDR3 has 16 amino acids.

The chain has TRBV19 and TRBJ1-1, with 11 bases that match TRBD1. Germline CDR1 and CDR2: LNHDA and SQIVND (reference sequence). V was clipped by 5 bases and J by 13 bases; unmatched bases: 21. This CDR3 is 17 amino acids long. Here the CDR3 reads CASSAASGTGGRGGFFF. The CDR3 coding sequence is TGTGCCAGTAGTGCAGCATCCGGGACAGGGGGGCGAGGTGGATTTTTCTTT.

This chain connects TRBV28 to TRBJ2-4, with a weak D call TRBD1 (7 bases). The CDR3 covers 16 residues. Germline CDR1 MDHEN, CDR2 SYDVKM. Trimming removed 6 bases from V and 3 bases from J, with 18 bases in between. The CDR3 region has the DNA TGTGCCAGCAGCCGCGGAGGGGGCTTTGGCAAAAACATTCAGTACTTC. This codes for CASSRGGGFGKNIQYF.

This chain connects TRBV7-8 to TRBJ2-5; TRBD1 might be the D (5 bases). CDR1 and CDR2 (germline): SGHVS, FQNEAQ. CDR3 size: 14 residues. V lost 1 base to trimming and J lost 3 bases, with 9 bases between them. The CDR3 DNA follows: TGTGCCAGCAGCTTAGACAGGTGGAAAGAGACCCAGTACTTC. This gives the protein CASSLDRWKETQYF.